Included here is one T cell receptor beta chain sequence, with context. Its antigen remains unknown. The sample belongs to a study of cytomegalovirus exposure and HLA in healthy donors. Overall study findings and caveats: It was reportedly the case that the classifier diagnosed cytomegalovirus status with high specificity and sensitivity. Subsequent analysis of the approximately 110 validation repertoires found a tendency for first-cohort TCR clusters to co-occur.

Germline V gene sequence: CDR1 GTSNPN, CDR2 SVGIG (reference sequence). This CDR3 region has 14 residues. Trimming removed 4 bases from V and 1 base from J, with 11 bases in between. Clones were sequenced by immunoSEQ multiplex PCR, and TCRdb holds only the in-frame ones, with some missing. The sample lists about 280,000 clones; around 89% were seen once. The chain carries TRBV30 and TRBJ2-1; tentatively, D is TRBD1 (6 bases). The clonotype originates from a woman between 18 and 29 years old in good health and CMV-seronegative. The sample comprised PBMCs. The CDR3 is CAWKTGLSYNEQFF. CDR3 bases: TGTGCCTGGAAAACAGGGCTTTCCTACAATGAGCAGTTCTTC.